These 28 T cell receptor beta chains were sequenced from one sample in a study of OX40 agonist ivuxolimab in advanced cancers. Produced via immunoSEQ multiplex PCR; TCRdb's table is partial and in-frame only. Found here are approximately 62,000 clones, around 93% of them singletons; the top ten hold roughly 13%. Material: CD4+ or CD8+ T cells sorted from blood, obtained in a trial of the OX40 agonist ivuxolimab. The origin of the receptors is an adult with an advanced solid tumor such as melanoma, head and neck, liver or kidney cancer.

The CDR3 DNA follows: TGCGCCAGCAGCTCCTCATACGGGACGCCGCAAGAGACCCAGTACTTC. It translates to CASSSSYGTPQETQYF. The J gene is TRBJ2-5, the V gene TRBV5-1; possibly TRBD1 or TRBD2 for D (5 bases each). This CDR3 has 16 amino acids. Germline CDR1 is SGHRS and CDR2 is YFSETQ. Trimming pared 3 bases from V and 2 bases from J, leaving 17 bases between.

The CDR3 loop reads CASSFGTGSEKLFF. CDR3 sequence (DNA): TGTGCCAGCAGCTTTGGGACAGGGAGTGAAAAACTGTTTTTT. This chain connects TRBV5-6 to TRBJ1-4; 9 positions agree with TRBD1. The junction had 3 bases not matched to a gene; V was cut back by 2 bases and J by 7 bases. There are 14 residues in the CDR3. The V gene's germline CDR1 is SGHDT and CDR2 YYEEEE.

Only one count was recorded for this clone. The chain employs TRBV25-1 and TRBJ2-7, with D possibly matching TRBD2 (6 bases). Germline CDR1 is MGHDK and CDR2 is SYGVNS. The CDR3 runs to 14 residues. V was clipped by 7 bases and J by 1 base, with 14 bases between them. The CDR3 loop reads CASTDRAGSYEQYF. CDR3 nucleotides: TGTGCCAGCACCGACCGTGCGGGATCCTACGAGCAGTACTTC.

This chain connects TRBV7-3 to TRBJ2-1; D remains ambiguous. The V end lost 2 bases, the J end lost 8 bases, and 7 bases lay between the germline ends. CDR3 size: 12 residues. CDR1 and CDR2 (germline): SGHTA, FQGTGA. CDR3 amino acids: CASSLVGDEQFF. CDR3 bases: TGTGCCAGCAGCTTAGTGGGCGATGAGCAGTTCTTC.

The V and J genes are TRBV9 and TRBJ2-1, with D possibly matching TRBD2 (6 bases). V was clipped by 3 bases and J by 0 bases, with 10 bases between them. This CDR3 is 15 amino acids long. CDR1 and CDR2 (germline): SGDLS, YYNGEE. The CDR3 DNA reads TGTGCCAGCAGCGCGGCGGGATTCTCCTACAATGAGCAGTTCTTC. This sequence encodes CASSAAGFSYNEQFF.

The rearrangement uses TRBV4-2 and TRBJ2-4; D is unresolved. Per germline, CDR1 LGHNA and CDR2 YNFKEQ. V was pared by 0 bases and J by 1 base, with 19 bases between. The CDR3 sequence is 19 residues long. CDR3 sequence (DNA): TGTGCCAGCAGCCAAGATAAGGTGGCCGGCGCCTGGGCCAAAAACATTCAGTACTTC. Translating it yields CASSQDKVAGAWAKNIQYF.

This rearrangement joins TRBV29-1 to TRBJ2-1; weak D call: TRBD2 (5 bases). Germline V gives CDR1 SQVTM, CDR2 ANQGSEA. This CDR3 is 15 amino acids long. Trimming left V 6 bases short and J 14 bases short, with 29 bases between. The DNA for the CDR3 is TGCAGCGTCGAATACCCTAGCATGACGGAGAAGAGAGAGTTCTTC. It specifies CSVEYPSMTEKREFF.

CDR3 DNA sequence: TGTGCCAGTTCCAACAGGGAGGATTCACCCCTCCACTTT. It specifies CASSNREDSPLHF. J is TRBJ1-6 and V is TRBV6-1, with D possibly being TRBD1 (6 bases). CDR1 is MNHNS, CDR2 SASEGT, per germline. The CDR3 has 13 amino acids. With 9 bases removed from V and 8 bases from J, the gap between germline ends came to 14 bases.

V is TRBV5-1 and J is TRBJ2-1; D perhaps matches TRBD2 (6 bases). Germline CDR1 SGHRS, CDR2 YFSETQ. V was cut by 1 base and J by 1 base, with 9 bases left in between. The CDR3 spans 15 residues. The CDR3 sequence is CASSLWRESYNEQFF. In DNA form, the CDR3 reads TGCGCCAGCAGCTTGTGGAGGGAATCCTACAATGAGCAGTTCTTC.

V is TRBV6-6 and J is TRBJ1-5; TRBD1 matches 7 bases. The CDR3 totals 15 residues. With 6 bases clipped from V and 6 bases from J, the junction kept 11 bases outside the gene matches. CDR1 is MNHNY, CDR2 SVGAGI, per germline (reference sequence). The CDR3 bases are TGTGCCAGCAGCCTAGGGACAGAGGGCACTCAGCCCCAGCATTTT. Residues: CASSLGTEGTQPQHF.

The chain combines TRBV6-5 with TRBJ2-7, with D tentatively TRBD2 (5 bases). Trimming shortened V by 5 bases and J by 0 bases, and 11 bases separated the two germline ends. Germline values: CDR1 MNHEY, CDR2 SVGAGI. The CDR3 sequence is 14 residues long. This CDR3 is CASSDSDSSYEQYF. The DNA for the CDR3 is TGTGCCAGCAGTGATAGCGATAGCTCCTACGAGCAGTACTTC.

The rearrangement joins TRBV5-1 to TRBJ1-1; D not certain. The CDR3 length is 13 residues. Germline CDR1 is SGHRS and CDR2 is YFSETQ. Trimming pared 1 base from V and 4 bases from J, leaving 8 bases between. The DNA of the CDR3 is TGCGCCAGCAGCTTGATGTTGGCCACTGAAGCTTTCTTT. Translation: CASSLMLATEAFF.

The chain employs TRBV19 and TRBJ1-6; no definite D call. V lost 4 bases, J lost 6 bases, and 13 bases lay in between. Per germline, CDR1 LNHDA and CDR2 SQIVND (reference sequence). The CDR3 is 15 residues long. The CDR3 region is CASSSGFKGNSPLHF. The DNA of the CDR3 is TGTGCCAGTAGTAGTGGTTTTAAGGGTAATTCACCCCTCCACTTT.

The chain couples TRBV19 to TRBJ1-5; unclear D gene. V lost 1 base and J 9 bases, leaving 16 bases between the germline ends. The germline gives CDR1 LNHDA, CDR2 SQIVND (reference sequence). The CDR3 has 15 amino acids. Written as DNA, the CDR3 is TGTGCCAGTAGTATAGTTGGGTCTGTTTTCCGGCCCCAGCATTTT. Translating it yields CASSIVGSVFRPQHF.

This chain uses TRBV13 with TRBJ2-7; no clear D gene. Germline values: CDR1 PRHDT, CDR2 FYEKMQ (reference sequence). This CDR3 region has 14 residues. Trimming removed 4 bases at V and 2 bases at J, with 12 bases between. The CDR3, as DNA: TGTGCCAGCAGCTCCCCCAATATCCCCTACGAGCAGTACTTC. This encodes CASSSPNIPYEQYF. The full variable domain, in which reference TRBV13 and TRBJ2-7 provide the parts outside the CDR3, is AAGVIQSPRHLIKEKRETATLKCYPIPRHDTVYWYQQGPGQDPQFLISFYEKMQSDKGSIPDRFSAQQFSDYHSELNMSSLELGDSALYFCASSSPNIPYEQYFGPGTRLTVT.

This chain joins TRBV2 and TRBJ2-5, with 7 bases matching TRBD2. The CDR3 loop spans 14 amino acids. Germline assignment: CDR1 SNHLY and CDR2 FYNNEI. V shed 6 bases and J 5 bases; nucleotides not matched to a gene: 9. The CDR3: CASRRGLAEETQYF. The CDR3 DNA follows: TGTGCCAGCAGGAGAGGGCTAGCGGAGGAGACCCAGTACTTC. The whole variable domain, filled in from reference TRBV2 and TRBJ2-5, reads EPEVTQTPSHQVTQMGQEVILRCVPISNHLYFYWYRQILGQKVEFLVSFYNNEISEKSEIFDDQFSVERPDGSNFTLKIRSTKLEDSAMYFCASRRGLAEETQYFGPGTRLLVL.

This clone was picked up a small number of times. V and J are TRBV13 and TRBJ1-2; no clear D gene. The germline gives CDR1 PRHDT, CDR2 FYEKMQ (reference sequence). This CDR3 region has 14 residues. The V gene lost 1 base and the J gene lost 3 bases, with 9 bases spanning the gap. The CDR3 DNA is TGTGCCAGCAGCTTAGCTGACGGGTACTATGGCTACACCTTC. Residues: CASSLADGYYGYTF.

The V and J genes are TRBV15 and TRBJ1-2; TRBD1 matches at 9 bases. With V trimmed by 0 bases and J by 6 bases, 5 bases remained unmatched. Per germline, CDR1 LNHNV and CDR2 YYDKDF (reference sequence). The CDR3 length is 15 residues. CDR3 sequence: CATSRDLGTGNGYTF. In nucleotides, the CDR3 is TGTGCCACCAGCAGAGATCTCGGGACAGGGAATGGCTACACCTTC.

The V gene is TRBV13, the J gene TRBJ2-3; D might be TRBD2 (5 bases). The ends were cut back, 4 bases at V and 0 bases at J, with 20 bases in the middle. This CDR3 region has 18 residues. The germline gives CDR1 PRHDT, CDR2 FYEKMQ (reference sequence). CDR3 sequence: CASSSGGYSYLSTDTQYF. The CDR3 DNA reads TGTGCCAGCAGCTCAGGAGGTTACAGTTACCTTAGCACAGATACGCAGTATTTT.

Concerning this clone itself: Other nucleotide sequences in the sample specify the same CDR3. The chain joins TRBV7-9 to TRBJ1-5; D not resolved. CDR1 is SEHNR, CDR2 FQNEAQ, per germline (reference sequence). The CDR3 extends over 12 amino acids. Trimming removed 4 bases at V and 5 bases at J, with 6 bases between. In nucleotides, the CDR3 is TGTGCCAGCAGCTCGGACCATCAGCCCCAGCATTTT. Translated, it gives CASSSDHQPQHF.

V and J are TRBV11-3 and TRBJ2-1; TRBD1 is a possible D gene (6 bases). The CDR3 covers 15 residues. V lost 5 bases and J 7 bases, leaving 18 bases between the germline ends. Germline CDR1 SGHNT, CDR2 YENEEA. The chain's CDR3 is CASSPNRDRVNEQFF. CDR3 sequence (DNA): TGTGCCAGCAGCCCCAACAGGGATAGGGTGAATGAGCAGTTCTTC. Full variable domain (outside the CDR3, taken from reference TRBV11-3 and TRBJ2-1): EAGVVQSPRYKIIEKKQPVAFWCNPISGHNTLYWYLQNLGQGPELLIRYENEEAVDDSQLPKDRFSAERLKGVDSTLKIQPAELGDSAVYLCASSPNRDRVNEQFFGPGTRLTVL.

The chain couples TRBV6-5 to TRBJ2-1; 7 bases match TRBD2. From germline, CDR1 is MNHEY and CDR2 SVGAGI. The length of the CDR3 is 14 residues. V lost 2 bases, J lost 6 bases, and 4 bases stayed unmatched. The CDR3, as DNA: TGTGCCAGCAGTTACGGCGGGAGAGGCAATGAGCAGTTCTTC. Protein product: CASSYGGRGNEQFF.

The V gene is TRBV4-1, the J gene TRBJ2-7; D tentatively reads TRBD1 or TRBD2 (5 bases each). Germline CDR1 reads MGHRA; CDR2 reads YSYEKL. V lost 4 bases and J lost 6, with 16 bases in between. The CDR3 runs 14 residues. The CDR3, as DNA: TGCGCCAGCAGCCCACGGAGAGGGGTCGGCGAGCAGTACTTC. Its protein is CASSPRRGVGEQYF.

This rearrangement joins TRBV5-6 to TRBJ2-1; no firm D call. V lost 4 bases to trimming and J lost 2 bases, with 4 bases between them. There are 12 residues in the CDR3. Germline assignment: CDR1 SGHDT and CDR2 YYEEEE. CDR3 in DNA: TGTGCCAGCAGCCTAGCCTACAATGAGCAGTTCTTC. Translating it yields CASSLAYNEQFF.

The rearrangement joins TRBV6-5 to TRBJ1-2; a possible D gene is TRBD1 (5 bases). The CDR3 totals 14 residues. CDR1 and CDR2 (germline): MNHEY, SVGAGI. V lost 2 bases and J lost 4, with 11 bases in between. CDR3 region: CASSYQGVPYGYTF. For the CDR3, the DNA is TGTGCCAGCAGTTACCAGGGAGTCCCCTATGGCTACACCTTC.

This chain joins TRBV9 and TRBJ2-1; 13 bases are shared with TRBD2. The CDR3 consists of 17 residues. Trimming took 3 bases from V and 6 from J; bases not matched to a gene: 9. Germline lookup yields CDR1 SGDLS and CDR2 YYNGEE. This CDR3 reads CASSDPKTSGRVNEQFF. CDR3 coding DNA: TGTGCCAGCAGCGACCCGAAAACTAGCGGGAGGGTCAATGAGCAGTTCTTC.

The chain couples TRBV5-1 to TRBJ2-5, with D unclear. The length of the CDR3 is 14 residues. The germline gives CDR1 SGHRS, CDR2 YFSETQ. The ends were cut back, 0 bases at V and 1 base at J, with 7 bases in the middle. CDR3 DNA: TGCGCCAGCAGCTTGGAGGAACCCCAAGAGACCCAGTACTTC. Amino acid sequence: CASSLEEPQETQYF.

The CDR3: CASSLASGTLEQYF. Written as DNA, the CDR3 is TGTGCCAGCAGCTTGGCTAGCGGGACCCTCGAGCAGTACTTC. V and J are TRBV7-2 and TRBJ2-7; 9 bases line up with TRBD2. V lost 3 bases and J lost 6; bases outside the gene matches: 6. Germline V gene lookup returns CDR1 SGHTA and CDR2 FQGNSA. The CDR3 has 14 residues.